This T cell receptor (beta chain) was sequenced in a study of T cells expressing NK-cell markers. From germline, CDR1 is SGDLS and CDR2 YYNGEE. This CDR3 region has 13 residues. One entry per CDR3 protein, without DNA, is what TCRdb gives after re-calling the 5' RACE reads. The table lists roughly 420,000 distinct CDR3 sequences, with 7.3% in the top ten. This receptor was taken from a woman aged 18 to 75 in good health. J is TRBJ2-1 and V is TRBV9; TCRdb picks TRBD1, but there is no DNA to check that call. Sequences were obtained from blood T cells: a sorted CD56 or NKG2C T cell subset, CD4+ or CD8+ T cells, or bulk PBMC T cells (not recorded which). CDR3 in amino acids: CASSVSTQGGQFF.